Each of the 16 T cell receptor beta chains below was sequenced from the same sample in a study of response to subunit inactivated influenza vaccine (dated by TCRdb to 2017 to 2018). The library came from RT-PCR. TCRdb records Illumina HiSeq 2500 as the sequencer. Starting from the raw public reads, TCRdb applied fastp trimming at Q25, assembled clones with MiXCR and retained in-frame beta chains. Here each entry gathers all rows of one CDR3 protein and keeps the most common genes and DNA. A total of about 650,000 distinct CDR3 sequences appear in this sample, roughly 14% of them only once. Around a tenth of the sample is taken by the ten largest. Sequencing used PBMCs from blood, obtained roughly 12 days after vaccination. These receptors all stem from a man between 45 and 60 years old who received an inactivated influenza vaccine. Donor details come from another sample of the same person, matched by shared clones.

The CDR3 DNA follows: TGTGCCAGCAGTTTTACAGCTAACACTGAAGCTTTCTTT. This sequence encodes CASSFTANTEAFF. This chain links TRBV27 with TRBJ1-1, with no clear D. The V end lost 3 bases, the J end lost 2 bases, and 7 bases lay between the germline ends. CDR1 and CDR2 from the germline V gene are MNHEY and SMNVEV (reference sequence). The CDR3 runs to 13 residues.

This clonotype came up a few times. The chain joins TRBV7-7 to TRBJ2-1; the match to TRBD2 covers 10 bases. J gave up 7 bases and V 5 bases, and 2 bases lay outside the gene matches. Germline-derived CDR1 and CDR2 are SSHAT and FNYEAQ (reference sequence). The CDR3 is 13 amino acids. In nucleotides, the CDR3 is TGTGCCAGCAGCCAGACTAGCGGGAATGAGCAGTTCTTC. Protein: CASSQTSGNEQFF.

V gene TRBV6-1 combines with J gene TRBJ2-1, with 9 bases fitting TRBD1. Germline loops: CDR1 MNHNS, CDR2 SASEGT. The V gene end was trimmed by 6 bases and the J gene end by 7 bases; junction bases not matched to a gene: 10. This CDR3 comprises 15 residues. CDR3 nucleotides: TGTGCCAGCAGAATAGGGGGACAGGGAGTAAATGAGCAGTTCTTC. Its protein is CASRIGGQGVNEQFF.

This clonotype was found many times. The J gene is TRBJ2-1, the V gene TRBV7-3; 9 bases line up with TRBD2. Germline V gene lookup returns CDR1 SGHTA and CDR2 FQGTGA. The CDR3 is 16 amino acids. The junction had 9 bases not matched to a gene; V was cut back by 0 bases and J by 9 bases. DNA of the CDR3: TGTGCCAGCAGCTTAACGTCCCCTAGCGGGGATGGTGAGCAGTTCTTC. Translating it yields CASSLTSPSGDGEQFF.

The V and J genes are TRBV5-1 and TRBJ2-1; 8 bases fit TRBD1. Losses at the gene ends were 0 bases for V and 8 bases for J; bases not matched to a gene: 7. This CDR3 has 15 residues. The germline CDR1 and CDR2 sequences are SGHRS and YFSETQ. The CDR3 coding sequence is TGCGCCAGCAGCTTGGCCGCGCCAGGGGGCGATGAGCAGTTCTTC. Protein product: CASSLAAPGGDEQFF. Complete variable domain (other parts from reference TRBV5-1 and TRBJ2-1): KAGVTQTPRYLIKTRGQQVTLSCSPISGHRSVSWYQQTPGQGLQFLFEYFSETQRNKGNFPGRFSGRQFSNSRSEMNVSTLELGDSALYLCASSLAAPGGDEQFFGPGTRLTVL.

This clonotype was picked up a small number of times. The chain employs TRBV11-1 and TRBJ2-1, with 7 nucleotides matching TRBD2. The CDR3 contains 19 residues. CDR1 SGHAT and CDR2 FQDESV come from the germline V gene (reference sequence). With V trimmed by 5 bases and J by 3 bases, 19 bases remained unmatched. This chain's CDR3 is CASSLTVIEAGRDYNEQFF. The CDR3, as DNA: TGTGCCAGCAGCCTCACCGTTATCGAAGCGGGACGAGACTACAATGAGCAGTTCTTC.

Ten or more counts support this clonotype. The V gene is TRBV5-1, the J gene TRBJ2-2; a possible D gene is TRBD2 (5 bases). Germline CDR1 is SGHRS and CDR2 is YFSETQ. The V end was cut by 2 bases, the J end by 0 bases, with 8 bases between. The CDR3 is 15 residues long. As DNA, the CDR3 is TGCGCCAGCAGCTTCCCGGGGTCGAACACCGGGGAGCTGTTTTTT. This codes for CASSFPGSNTGELFF.

This clonotype showed up many times. The rearrangement joins TRBV4-3 to TRBJ2-2, with D maybe TRBD2 (6 bases). Germline V CDR1 and CDR2: LGHNA, YSLEER. The CDR3 runs 15 residues. The V end lost 4 bases, the J end lost 6 bases, and 15 bases lay between the germline ends. The CDR3: CASSRRLGQAGELFF. The CDR3 region has the DNA TGCGCCAGCAGCCGGAGACTAGGTCAAGCCGGGGAGCTGTTTTTT.

Ten or more counts support this clonotype. The chain combines TRBV11-1 with TRBJ2-1; TRBD2 might be the D (5 bases). The V gene lost 5 bases and the J gene lost 7 bases, with 21 bases spanning the gap. Looked up from germline, CDR1 is SGHAT and CDR2 is FQDESV (reference sequence). CDR3 size: 16 residues. The CDR3 nucleotides are TGTGCCAGCAGCAGAACTAGAGGGAAGTACCTTAATGAGCAGTTCTTC. Its protein is CASSRTRGKYLNEQFF.

The chain is built from TRBV6-2 or TRBV6-3 and TRBJ1-1; TRBD1 might be the D (5 bases). CDR3 length: 11 residues. V was clipped by 3 bases and J by 11 bases, with 10 bases between them. CDR1 is MNHEY, CDR2 SVGEGT, per germline. The CDR3 sequence: CASSYTGGAFF. The CDR3 bases are TGTGCCAGCAGTTATACAGGCGGGGCTTTCTTT.

This chain joins TRBV29-1 and TRBJ2-3; D ambiguous. The CDR3 sequence is 13 residues long. Germline CDR1 reads SQVTM; CDR2 reads ANQGSEA. Trimming cost V 1 base and J 2 bases, with 7 bases left between them. As DNA, the CDR3 is TGCAGCGTTGAAGGCATACCCACAGATACGCAGTATTTT. As protein: CSVEGIPTDTQYF.

J is TRBJ2-3 and V is TRBV7-2, with 7 bases matching TRBD2. Trimming took 1 base from V and 7 from J; bases not matched to a gene: 14. This CDR3 has 17 amino acids. Per the germline V gene, CDR1 is SGHTA and CDR2 is FQGNSA. The CDR3 is CASSLVGGGSRVNTQYF. DNA for the CDR3: TGTGCCAGCAGCTTAGTCGGTGGCGGGAGTAGGGTAAATACGCAGTATTTT.

This chain links TRBV11-2 with TRBJ2-7; tentatively, D is TRBD2 (5 bases). V lost 5 bases to trimming and J lost 1 base, with 6 bases between them. This CDR3 is 12 amino acids long. In germline, CDR1 is SGHAT, CDR2 FQNNGV. Written as DNA, the CDR3 is TGTGCCAGCAGCGACTATTCCTACGAGCAGTACTTC. Encoded protein: CASSDYSYEQYF.

The chain couples TRBV27 to TRBJ2-3, with 9 bases that match TRBD1. CDR3 length equals 15 residues. J gave up 5 bases and V 7 bases, and 10 bases lay outside the gene matches. CDR1 MNHEY and CDR2 SMNVEV come from the germline V gene (reference sequence). The CDR3 sequence is CASTTGTGSIDTQYF. DNA of the CDR3: TGTGCCAGCACCACGGGGACAGGGTCAATAGATACGCAGTATTTT.

This clonotype was counted only a few times. The J gene is TRBJ2-1, the V gene TRBV7-2; no reliable D call. Germline assignment: CDR1 SGHTA and CDR2 FQGNSA. The V and J ends lost 1 base and 5 bases respectively, with 6 bases between them. The CDR3 is 13 residues long. The CDR3 loop is CASSLVYNNEQFF. In DNA form, the CDR3 reads TGTGCCAGCAGCTTAGTTTACAACAATGAGCAGTTCTTC. The whole variable domain, filled in from reference TRBV7-2 and TRBJ2-1, reads GAGVSQSPSNKVTEKGKDVELRCDPISGHTALYWYRQSLGQGLEFLIYFQGNSAPDKSGLPSDRFSAERTGGSVSTLTIQRTQQEDSAVYLCASSLVYNNEQFFGPGTRLTVL.

There are a few counts of this clonotype. The gene calls are TRBV12-3 or TRBV12-4 and TRBJ2-4; D might be TRBD2 (5 bases). There are 14 residues in the CDR3. Trimming left V 6 bases short and J 3 bases short, with 12 bases between. CDR3 residues: CASSSYRDKNIQYF. The CDR3 nucleotides read TGTGCCAGCAGCTCATACCGGGACAAAAACATTCAGTACTTC.